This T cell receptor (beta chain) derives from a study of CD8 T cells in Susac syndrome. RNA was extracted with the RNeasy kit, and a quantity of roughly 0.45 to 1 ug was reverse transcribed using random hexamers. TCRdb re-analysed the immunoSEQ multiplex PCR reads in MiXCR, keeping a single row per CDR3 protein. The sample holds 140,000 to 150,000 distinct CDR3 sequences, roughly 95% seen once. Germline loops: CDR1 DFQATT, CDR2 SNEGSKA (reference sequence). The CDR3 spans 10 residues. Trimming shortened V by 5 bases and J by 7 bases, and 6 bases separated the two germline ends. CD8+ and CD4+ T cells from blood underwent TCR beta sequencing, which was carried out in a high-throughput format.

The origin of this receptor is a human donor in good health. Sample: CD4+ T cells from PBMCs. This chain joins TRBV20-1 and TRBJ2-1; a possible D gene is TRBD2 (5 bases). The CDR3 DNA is TGCAGTGCTTGGGAGAATGAGCAGTTCTTC. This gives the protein CSAWENEQFF.